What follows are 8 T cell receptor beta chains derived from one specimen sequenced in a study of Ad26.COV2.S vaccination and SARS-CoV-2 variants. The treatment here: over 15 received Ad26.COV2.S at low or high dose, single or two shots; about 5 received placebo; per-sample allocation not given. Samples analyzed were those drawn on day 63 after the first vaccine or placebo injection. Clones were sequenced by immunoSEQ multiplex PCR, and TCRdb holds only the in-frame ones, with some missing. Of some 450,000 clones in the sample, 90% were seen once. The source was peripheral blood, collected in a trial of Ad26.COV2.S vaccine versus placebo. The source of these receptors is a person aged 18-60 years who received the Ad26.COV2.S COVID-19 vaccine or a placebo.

The CDR3 DNA reads TGTGCCAGCAGTCTTCCTTTGAGGGACGCTGGAAACACCATATATTTT. Amino acid sequence: CASSLPLRDAGNTIYF. The chain combines TRBV21-1 with TRBJ1-3. TRBV21-1 is tagged as a pseudogene. The CDR3 loop spans 16 amino acids.

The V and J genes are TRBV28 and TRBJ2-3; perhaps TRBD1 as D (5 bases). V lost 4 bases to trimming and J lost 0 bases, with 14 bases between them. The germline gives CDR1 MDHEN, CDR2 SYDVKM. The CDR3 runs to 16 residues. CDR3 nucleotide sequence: TGTGCCAGCAGTTCCCCACAGGTACCTAGCACAGATACGCAGTATTTT. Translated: CASSSPQVPSTDTQYF.

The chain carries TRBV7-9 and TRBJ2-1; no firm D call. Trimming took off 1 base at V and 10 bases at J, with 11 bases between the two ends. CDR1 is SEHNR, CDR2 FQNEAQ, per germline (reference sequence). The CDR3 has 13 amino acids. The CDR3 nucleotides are TGTGCCAGCAGCTTAGATGAGTGGAGAGAGCAGTTCTTC. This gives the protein CASSLDEWREQFF.

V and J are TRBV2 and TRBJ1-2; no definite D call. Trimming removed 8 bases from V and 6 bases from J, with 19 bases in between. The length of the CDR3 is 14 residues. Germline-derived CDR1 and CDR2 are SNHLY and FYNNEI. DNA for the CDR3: TGTGCCAGCCTAACCGGCAGATGGCTAAATGGCTACACCTTC. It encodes CASLTGRWLNGYTF.

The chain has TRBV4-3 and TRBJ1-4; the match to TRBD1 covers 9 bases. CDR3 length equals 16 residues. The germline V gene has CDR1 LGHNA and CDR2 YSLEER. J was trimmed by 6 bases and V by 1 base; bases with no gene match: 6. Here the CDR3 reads CASSQGTGDGYEKLFF. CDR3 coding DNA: TGCGCCAGCAGCCAAGGGACAGGGGACGGGTATGAAAAACTGTTTTTT.

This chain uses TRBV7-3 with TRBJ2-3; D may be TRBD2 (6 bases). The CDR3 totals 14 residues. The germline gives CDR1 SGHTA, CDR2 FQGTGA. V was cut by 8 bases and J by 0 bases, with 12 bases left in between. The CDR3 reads CASSNGGSTDTQYF. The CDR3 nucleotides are TGTGCCAGCTCCAACGGGGGAAGCACAGATACGCAGTATTTT.

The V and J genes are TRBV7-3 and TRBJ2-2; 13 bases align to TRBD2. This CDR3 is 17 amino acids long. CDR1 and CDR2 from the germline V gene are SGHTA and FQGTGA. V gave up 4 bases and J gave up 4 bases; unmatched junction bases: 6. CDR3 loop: CASSSGLAGVGTGELFF. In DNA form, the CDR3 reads TGTGCCAGCAGCTCCGGACTAGCGGGAGTCGGCACCGGGGAGCTGTTTTTT.

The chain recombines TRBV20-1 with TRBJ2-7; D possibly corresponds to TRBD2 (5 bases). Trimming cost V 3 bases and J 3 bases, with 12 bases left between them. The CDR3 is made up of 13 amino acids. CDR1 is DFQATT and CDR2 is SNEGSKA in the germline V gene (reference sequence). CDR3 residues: CSASRYGDYEQYF. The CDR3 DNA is TGCAGTGCTAGTAGATACGGGGACTACGAGCAGTACTTC.